These T cell receptor beta chains were read from a single sample in a study of brain T cells in children with intractable seizures. Using immunoSEQ multiplex PCR, the repertoire was profiled, and TCRdb retains in-frame clones only, with some absent. The sample shows just under 65,000 clones, around 95% of them seen only once. Here the sequenced sample was peripheral blood, taken at surgery. The receptors stem from a boy less than two years old with focal cortical dysplasia and intractable seizures. Each CDR3 is given with its conserved first and last residue. D genes are given only for firm matches. The size field is filled for only some rows; it gives once, few, many or a size class.

TRBV7-2	NA	TRBJ2-2	once	TGTGCCAGCAGCTTAGTTCCGTGGCCGCCCGCCGGGGAGCTGTTTTTT	CASSLVPWPPAGELFF
TRBV6-2/TRBV6-3	TRBD1	TRBJ2-5	NA	TGTGCCAGCAGTTACCTCGGGACAGGGGAAGAGACCCAGTACTTC	CASSYLGTGEETQYF
TRBV27	TRBD1	TRBJ2-7	NA	TGTGCCAGCAATACCGGGACAGGGATGGACGAGCAGTACTTC	CASNTGTGMDEQYF
TRBV6-1	NA	TRBJ2-7	NA	TGTGCCAGCAGTGAGCGGGCTGTCTACGAGCAGTACTTC	CASSERAVYEQYF
TRBV2	NA	TRBJ1-3	NA	TGTGCCAGCAGTGATGGATTGGGCAGGAACTCGCCACCCCTCTCTGGAAACACCATATATTTT	CASSDGLGRNSPPLSGNTIYF
TRBV18	NA	TRBJ1-2	few	TGTGCCAGCTCACCCCAGGTCCATAACCGCTATGGCTACACCTTC	CASSPQVHNRYGYTF
TRBV5-5	NA	TRBJ2-5	NA	TGTGCCAGCAGCTTCCGAAACAGGGTCACCCAAGAGACCCAGTACTTC	CASSFRNRVTQETQYF
TRBV3-1/TRBV3-2	NA	TRBJ2-1	NA	TGTGCCAGCAGCCAAGGGAGTACTACCTACAATGAGCAGTTCTTC	CASSQGSTTYNEQFF
TRBV5-1	NA	TRBJ2-7	NA	TGCGCCAGCAGTCGGGACCTCGGCTACGAGCAGTACTTC	CASSRDLGYEQYF
TRBV13	NA	TRBJ2-4	NA	TGTGCCAGCAGCTTAGGCCTAGGTTGGGTACGAGGAGCCAAAAACATTCAGTACTTC	CASSLGLGWVRGAKNIQYF
TRBV7-2	TRBD1	TRBJ1-5	NA	TGTGCCAGCAGCCCAGGGGGGGGCAGGGATCAGCCCCAGCATTTT	CASSPGGGRDQPQHF
TRBV12-5	NA	TRBJ2-1	once	TGTGCTAGTGGTTTGGTGGGCGGTGAGCAGTTCTTC	CASGLVGGEQFF
TRBV9	TRBD1	TRBJ2-2	NA	TGTGCCACCGGACAGGGGACGAACACCGGGGAGCTGTTTTTT	CATGQGTNTGELFF
TRBV7-2	TRBD2	TRBJ2-1	NA	TGTGCCAGCAGCTTGACTAGCGGGTTATACAATGAGCAGTTCTTC	CASSLTSGLYNEQFF
TRBV7-2	TRBD1	TRBJ2-7	NA	TGTGCCAGCAGCCCCTCACACGGACAGGCCTACGAGCAGTACTTC	CASSPSHGQAYEQYF
TRBV10-3	TRBD2	TRBJ2-7	NA	TGTGCCGTCTCCGAAGCCAGGGAGGGAAACGAGCAGTACTTC	CAVSEAREGNEQYF
TRBV5-8	NA	TRBJ2-7	NA	TGTGCCAGCAGCCGACGGGACCTGGACGAGCAGTACTTC	CASSRRDLDEQYF
TRBV2	NA	TRBJ1-2	NA	TGTGCCAGCACATCAGTCTCGGGAGTTTATGGCTACACCTTC	CASTSVSGVYGYTF
TRBV4-3	TRBD2	TRBJ2-1	NA	TGCGCCAGCAGCCAAGGACTAGCGGGAGACGATGAGCAGTTCTTC	CASSQGLAGDDEQFF
TRBV5-4	TRBD1	TRBJ2-7	NA	TGTGCCAGCAGCCCCCGGGACAGGCCCTACGAGCAGTACTTC	CASSPRDRPYEQYF
TRBV7-8	NA	TRBJ2-5	once	TGTGCCAGCAGGGCCAGGCAGCGCCAAGAGACCCAGTACTTC	CASRARQRQETQYF
TRBV5-6	TRBD2	TRBJ2-3	once	TGTGCCAGCAGCAAACTGACGGGACTAGCGGCGACAGATACGCAGTATTTT	CASSKLTGLAATDTQYF
TRBV5-4	NA	TRBJ1-3	NA	TGTGCCAGCAGCTCCGGAGGGGGAGCTGGAAACACCATATATTTT	CASSSGGGAGNTIYF
TRBV19	TRBD1	TRBJ1-5	NA	TGTGCCAGTAGGGATACAGGGGGCAATCAGCCCCAGCATTTT	CASRDTGGNQPQHF
TRBV5-5	NA	TRBJ2-3	NA	TGTGCCAGCAGCTTGGGTTACCGGCCGGGACCGAGCACAGATACGCAGTATTTT	CASSLGYRPGPSTDTQYF
TRBV2	NA	TRBJ2-7	NA	TGTGCCGGGGGGACCGGGACTGGCTTCTACGAGCAGTACTTC	CAGGTGTGFYEQYF
TRBV6-5	NA	TRBJ1-5	NA	TGTGCCAGCTATAGAGGGGTTTATAGCAATCAGCCCCAGCATTTT	CASYRGVYSNQPQHF
TRBV4-1	NA	TRBJ2-1	NA	TGCGCCAGCAGCCGAGGGATATTAGATGAGCAGTTCTTC	CASSRGILDEQFF
TRBV6-6	NA	TRBJ2-1	NA	TGTGCCAGCAGTTACGGGAGCTCCTACAATGAGCAGTTCTTC	CASSYGSSYNEQFF
TRBV6-4	TRBD1	TRBJ2-7	NA	TGTGCCAGCAGCAGGGACAGGGATTCCGAGCAGTACTTC	CASSRDRDSEQYF
TRBV5-1	TRBD2	TRBJ2-1	NA	TGCGCCAGCAGCTTTGTAGCGGGAGATGTAAATGAGCAGTTCTTC	CASSFVAGDVNEQFF
TRBV5-4	TRBD1	TRBJ1-1	NA	TGTGCCAGCACCGGGACAGGCGAAGCTTTCTTT	CASTGTGEAFF
TRBV27	TRBD2	TRBJ2-3	NA	TGTGCCAGCAAAAGGATAGGCGGGAGTATAAGCGATACGCAGTATTTT	CASKRIGGSISDTQYF
TRBV7-2	NA	TRBJ1-4	NA	TGTGCCAGCAGCTTTGTTATCGGAGAAAAACTGTTTTTT	CASSFVIGEKLFF
TRBV9	NA	TRBJ2-5	NA	TGTGCCAGCAGCGTTCTAGGGGAGACCCAGTACTTC	CASSVLGETQYF
TRBV3-1/TRBV3-2	TRBD1	TRBJ1-2	once	TGTGCCAGCAGACCTACAGGGGGGACCTATGGCTACACCTTC	CASRPTGGTYGYTF
TRBV4-1	TRBD1	TRBJ2-7	once	TGCGCCAGCAGCCAAGAGGGATGGCAGGGGGCCGTTTACGAGCAGTACTTC	CASSQEGWQGAVYEQYF
TRBV4-2	TRBD1	TRBJ2-2	NA	TGTGCCAGCAGCCAAGGGGGGACAGGACCCCTCCGGGAGCTGTTTTTT	CASSQGGTGPLRELFF
TRBV4-2	TRBD2	TRBJ2-2	NA	TGTGCCAGCAGCCAAACGGGCGGGAGGCGGTACACCGGGGAGCTGTTTTTT	CASSQTGGRRYTGELFF
TRBV4-2	NA	TRBJ2-7	once	TGTGCCAGCAGCCAACGTAGTCTCTACGAGCAGTACTTC	CASSQRSLYEQYF
TRBV28	TRBD1	TRBJ2-7	NA	TGTGCCAGCAGTTTAGAGGTGGGACAGGGGTACGAGCAGTACTTC	CASSLEVGQGYEQYF
TRBV18	NA	TRBJ1-4	NA	TGTGCCAGCTCACCACAGGGAGGGAATAATGAAAAACTGTTTTTT	CASSPQGGNNEKLFF
TRBV19	NA	TRBJ2-3	once	TGTGCCAGTAGTGTCAGGGGCACAGATACGCAGTATTTT	CASSVRGTDTQYF
TRBV6-1	TRBD1	TRBJ2-3	NA	TGTGCCAGCAGTGAACGTCCCGGGACAGGGGTGGCAGATACGCAGTATTTT	CASSERPGTGVADTQYF
TRBV18	TRBD1	TRBJ1-2	once	TGTGCCAGCCGACGACAGGGGGAGTATGGCTACACCTTC	CASRRQGEYGYTF
TRBV7-2	NA	TRBJ2-3	NA	TGTGCCAGCAGCTTAGTTCCGGGGCCGGATACGCAGTATTTT	CASSLVPGPDTQYF
TRBV21-1	NA	TRBJ2-1	NA	TGTGCCAGCAGCAAATCGGATAAGCAGGGCCTCTACAATGAGCAGTTCTTC	CASSKSDKQGLYNEQFF
TRBV14	TRBD1	TRBJ2-1	NA	TGTGCCAGCAGCCGCCGGAGAGGGGGACAGTACTACAATGAGCAGTTCTTC	CASSRRRGGQYYNEQFF
TRBV25-1	TRBD2	TRBJ2-4	NA	TGTGCCAGCAGTGAAGCGGGGGGGCCCAAAAACATTCAGTACTTC	CASSEAGGPKNIQYF
TRBV6-4	TRBD1	TRBJ1-3	NA	TGTGCCAGCAGGCCCCAGGGGGCAAACACCATATATTTT	CASRPQGANTIYF
TRBV9	NA	TRBJ2-7	NA	TGTGCCAGCCCCTCAGGGGGGTCCGAGCAGTACTTC	CASPSGGSEQYF
TRBV4-2	NA	TRBJ2-1	NA	TGTGCCAGCAGCCCTTTAGGTGGGAATGAGCAGTTCTTC	CASSPLGGNEQFF
TRBV2	TRBD1	TRBJ1-5	NA	TGTGCCAGCAGGGACCTTCGGGACAGGGGGTTAAGTCAGCCCCAGCATTTT	CASRDLRDRGLSQPQHF
TRBV3-1/TRBV3-2	NA	TRBJ1-4	NA	TGTGCCAGCAGCCAATGGCGGGCGAGAAATGAAAAACTGTTTTTT	CASSQWRARNEKLFF